This paragraph covers one TCR beta chain sequence. No antigen is known for it. Generated by immunoSEQ multiplex PCR, the TCRdb table keeps only in-frame clones and is missing some. The data hold about 180,000 clones, with 75% to 95% observed a single time. This sample stems from a study of T cell responses to AZD1222 COVID-19 vaccine. For the study at large: Second-dose schedules of about 4 or about 12 weeks were combined. Study-level results: Every sample of the repertoires postdated the peak T cell response. Breadth and depth of Spike-specific TCRs rose after two AZD1222 doses. Donor demographics were predominantly white British with a female majority; clonal diversity may be underestimated.

The starting material was peripheral blood, obtained on day 0 of AZD1222 vaccination. The clonotype comes from an adult in good health.

CDR3: CASNPGQGLLIEAFF. In DNA, the CDR3 is TGTGCCAGTAACCCGGGACAGGGGCTTCTAATTGAAGCTTTCTTT. This chain connects TRBV19 to TRBJ1-1, with 10 bases matching TRBD1. V was pared by 7 bases and J by 7 bases, with 12 bases of the junction left unmatched. CDR1 and CDR2 (germline): LNHDA, SQIVND (reference sequence). This CDR3 is built from 15 residues.